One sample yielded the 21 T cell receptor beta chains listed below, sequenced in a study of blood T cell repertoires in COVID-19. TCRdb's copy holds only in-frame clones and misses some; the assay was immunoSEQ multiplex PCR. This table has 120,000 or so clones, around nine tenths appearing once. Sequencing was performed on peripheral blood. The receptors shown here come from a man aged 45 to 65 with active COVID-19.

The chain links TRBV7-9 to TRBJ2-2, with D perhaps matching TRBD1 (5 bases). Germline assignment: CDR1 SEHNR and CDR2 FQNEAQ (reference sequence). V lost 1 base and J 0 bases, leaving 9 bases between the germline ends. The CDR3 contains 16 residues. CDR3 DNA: TGTGCCAGCAGCTTAGGGGTAGGGGCGAACACCGGGGAGCTGTTTTTT. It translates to CASSLGVGANTGELFF. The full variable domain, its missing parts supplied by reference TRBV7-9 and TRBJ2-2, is DTGVSQNPRHKITKRGQNVTFRCDPISEHNRLYWYRQTLGQGPEFLTYFQNEAQLEKSRLLSDRFSAERPKGSFSTLEIQRTEQGDSAMYLCASSLGVGANTGELFFGEGSRLTVL.

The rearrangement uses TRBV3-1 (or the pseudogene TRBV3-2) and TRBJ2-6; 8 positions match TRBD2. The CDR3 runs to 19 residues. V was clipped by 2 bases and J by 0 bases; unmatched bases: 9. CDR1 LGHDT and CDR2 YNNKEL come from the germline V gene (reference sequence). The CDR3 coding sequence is TGTGCCAGCAGCCAACCCTTCGGGGGGGACCACTCTGGGGCCAACGTCCTGACTTTC. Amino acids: CASSQPFGGDHSGANVLTF.

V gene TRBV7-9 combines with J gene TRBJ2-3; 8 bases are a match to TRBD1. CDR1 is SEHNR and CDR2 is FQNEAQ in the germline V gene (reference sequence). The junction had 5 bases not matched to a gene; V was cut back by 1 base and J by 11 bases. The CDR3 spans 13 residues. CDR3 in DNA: TGTGCCAGCAGCTTAGGTACAGGGGGATGGCAGTATTTT. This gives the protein CASSLGTGGWQYF.

In DNA, the CDR3 is TGTGCCAGCAGCCCGACAGGGGGCTATGAGACCCAGTACTTC. Translating it yields CASSPTGGYETQYF. The chain uses TRBV7-9 and TRBJ2-5; 10 nucleotides match TRBD1. The germline V gene encodes CDR1 SEHNR and CDR2 FQNEAQ (reference sequence). This CDR3 comprises 14 residues. V lost 5 bases, J lost 5 bases, and 5 bases stayed unmatched.

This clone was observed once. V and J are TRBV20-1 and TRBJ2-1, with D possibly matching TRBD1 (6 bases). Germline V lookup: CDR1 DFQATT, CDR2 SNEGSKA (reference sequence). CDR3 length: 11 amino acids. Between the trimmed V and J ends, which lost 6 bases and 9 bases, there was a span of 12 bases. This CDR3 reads CSASRGTEQFF. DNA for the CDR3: TGCAGTGCGAGCAGGGGCACTGAGCAGTTCTTC.

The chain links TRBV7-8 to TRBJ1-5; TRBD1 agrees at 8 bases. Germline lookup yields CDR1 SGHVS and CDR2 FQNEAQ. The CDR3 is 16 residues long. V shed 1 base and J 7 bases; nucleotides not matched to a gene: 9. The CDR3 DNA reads TGTGCCAGCAGCTTAGGAGGCAGGGGGCTAATCCAGCCCCAGCATTTT. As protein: CASSLGGRGLIQPQHF. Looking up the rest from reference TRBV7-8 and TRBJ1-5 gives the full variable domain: GAGVSQSPRYKVAKRGQDVALRCDPISGHVSLFWYQQALGQGPEFLTYFQNEAQLDKSGLPSDRFFAERPEGSVSTLKIQRTQQEDSAVYLCASSLGGRGLIQPQHFGDGTRLSIL.

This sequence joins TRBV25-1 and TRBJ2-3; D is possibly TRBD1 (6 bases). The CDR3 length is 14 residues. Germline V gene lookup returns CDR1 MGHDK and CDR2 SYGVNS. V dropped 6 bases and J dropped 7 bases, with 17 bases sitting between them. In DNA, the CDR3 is TGTGCCAGCAGGGAACAGGGATTGGGATATACGCAGTATTTT. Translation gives CASREQGLGYTQYF.

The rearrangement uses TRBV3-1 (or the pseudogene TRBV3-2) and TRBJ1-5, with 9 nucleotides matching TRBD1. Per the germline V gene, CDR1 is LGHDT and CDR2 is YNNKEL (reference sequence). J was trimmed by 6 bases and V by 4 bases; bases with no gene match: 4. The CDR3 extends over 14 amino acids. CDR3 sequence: CASSPTGGVQPQHF. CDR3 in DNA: TGTGCCAGCAGCCCGACAGGGGGTGTTCAGCCCCAGCATTTT.

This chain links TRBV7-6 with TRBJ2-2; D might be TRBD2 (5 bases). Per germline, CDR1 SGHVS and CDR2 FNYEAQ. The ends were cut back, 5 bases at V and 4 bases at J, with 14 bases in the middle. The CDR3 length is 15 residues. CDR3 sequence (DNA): TGTGCCAGCAGCATGACTACCCTGGGCACCGGGGAGCTGTTTTTT. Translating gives CASSMTTLGTGELFF.

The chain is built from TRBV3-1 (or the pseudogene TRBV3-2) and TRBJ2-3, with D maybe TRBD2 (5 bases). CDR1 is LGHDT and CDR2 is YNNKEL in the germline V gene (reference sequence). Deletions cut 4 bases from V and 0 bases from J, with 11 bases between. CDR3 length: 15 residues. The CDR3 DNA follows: TGTGCCAGCAGCCGCCGGTCGGGGAGCACAGATACGCAGTATTTT. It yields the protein CASSRRSGSTDTQYF.

As DNA, the CDR3 is TGTGCCAGCAGCTACCGGCGGACTAGGGGTCCCAATGAGCAGTTCTTC. Protein sequence: CASSYRRTRGPNEQFF. The chain employs TRBV7-2 and TRBJ2-1, with 7 bases that match TRBD2. Trimming at V came to 4 bases and at J to 6 bases, leaving 12 bases not matched to a gene. Germline V CDR1 and CDR2: SGHTA, FQGNSA. The CDR3 sequence is 16 residues long. Full variable domain (remainder filled in from reference TRBV7-2 and TRBJ2-1): GAGVSQSPSNKVTEKGKDVELRCDPISGHTALYWYRQSLGQGLEFLIYFQGNSAPDKSGLPSDRFSAERTGGSVSTLTIQRTQQEDSAVYLCASSYRRTRGPNEQFFGPGTRLTVL.

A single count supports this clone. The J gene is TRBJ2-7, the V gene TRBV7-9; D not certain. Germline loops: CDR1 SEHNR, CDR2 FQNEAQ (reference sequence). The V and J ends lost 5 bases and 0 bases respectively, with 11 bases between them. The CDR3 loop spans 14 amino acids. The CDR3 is CASSHGPSSYEQYF. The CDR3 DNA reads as TGTGCCAGCAGCCACGGTCCGAGCTCCTACGAGCAGTACTTC.

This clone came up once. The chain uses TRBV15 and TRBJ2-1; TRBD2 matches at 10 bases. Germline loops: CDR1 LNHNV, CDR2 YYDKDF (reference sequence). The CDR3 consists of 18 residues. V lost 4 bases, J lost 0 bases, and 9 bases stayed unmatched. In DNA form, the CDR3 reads TGTGCCACCAGCACCCGTGGAGCGGGGGGGGGCTCCTACAATGAGCAGTTCTTC. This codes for CATSTRGAGGGSYNEQFF.

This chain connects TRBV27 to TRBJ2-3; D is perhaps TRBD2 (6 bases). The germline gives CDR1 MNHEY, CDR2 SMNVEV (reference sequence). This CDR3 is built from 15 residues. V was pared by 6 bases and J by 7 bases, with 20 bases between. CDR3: CASRGLLGSSHTQYF. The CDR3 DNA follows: TGTGCCAGCAGGGGACTCTTAGGAAGCTCCCATACGCAGTATTTT.

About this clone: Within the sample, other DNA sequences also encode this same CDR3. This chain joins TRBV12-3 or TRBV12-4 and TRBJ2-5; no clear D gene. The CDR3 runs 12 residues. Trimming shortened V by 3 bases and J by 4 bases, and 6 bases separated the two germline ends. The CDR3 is CASSFSRETQYF. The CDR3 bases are TGTGCCAGCAGTTTTAGTAGAGAGACCCAGTACTTC.

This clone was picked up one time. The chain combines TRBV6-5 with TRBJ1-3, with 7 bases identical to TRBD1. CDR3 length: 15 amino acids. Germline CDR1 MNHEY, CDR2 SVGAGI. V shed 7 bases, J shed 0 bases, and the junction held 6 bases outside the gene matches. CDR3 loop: CASTQDRYSGNTIYF. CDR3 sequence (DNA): TGTGCCAGCACCCAGGACAGGTACTCTGGAAACACCATATATTTT.

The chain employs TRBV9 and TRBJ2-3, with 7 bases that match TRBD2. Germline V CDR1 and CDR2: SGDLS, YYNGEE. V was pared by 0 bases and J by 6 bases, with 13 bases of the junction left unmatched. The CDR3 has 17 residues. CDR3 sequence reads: CASSVGGRGVPPDTQYF. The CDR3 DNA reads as TGTGCCAGCAGCGTAGGAGGACGGGGGGTCCCCCCGGATACGCAGTATTTT. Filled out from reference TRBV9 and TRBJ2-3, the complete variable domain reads DSGVTQTPKHLITATGQRVTLRCSPRSGDLSVYWYQQSLDQGLQFLIQYYNGEERAKGNILERFSAQQFPDLHSELNLSSLELGDSALYFCASSVGGRGVPPDTQYFGPGTRLTVL.

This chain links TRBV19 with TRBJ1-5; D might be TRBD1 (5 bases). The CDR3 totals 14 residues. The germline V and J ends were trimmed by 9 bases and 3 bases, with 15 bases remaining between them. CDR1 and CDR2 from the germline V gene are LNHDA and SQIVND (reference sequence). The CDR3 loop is CASRQLTYNQPQHF. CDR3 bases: TGTGCCAGCCGACAGTTGACTTACAATCAGCCCCAGCATTTT.

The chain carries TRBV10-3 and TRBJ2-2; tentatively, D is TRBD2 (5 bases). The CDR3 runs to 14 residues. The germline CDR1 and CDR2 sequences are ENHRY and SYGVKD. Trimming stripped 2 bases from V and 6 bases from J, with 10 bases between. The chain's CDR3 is CAISERGLAGELFF. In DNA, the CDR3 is TGTGCCATCAGTGAGCGAGGGTTGGCCGGGGAGCTGTTTTTT.

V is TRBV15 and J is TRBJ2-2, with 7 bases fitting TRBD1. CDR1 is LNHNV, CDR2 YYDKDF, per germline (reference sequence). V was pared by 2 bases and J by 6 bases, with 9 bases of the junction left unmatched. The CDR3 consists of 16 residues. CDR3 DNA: TGTGCCACCAGCAGAAGTAGGTCAGGGGGATCCGGGGAGCTGTTTTTT. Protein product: CATSRSRSGGSGELFF.

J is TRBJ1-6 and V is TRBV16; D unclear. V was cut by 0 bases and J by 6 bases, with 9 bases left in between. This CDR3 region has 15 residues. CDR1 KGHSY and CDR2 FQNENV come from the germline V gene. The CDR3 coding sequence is TGTGCCAGCAGCCAATCGTTTAACAGTAATTCACCCCTCCACTTT. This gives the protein CASSQSFNSNSPLHF.